Shown below are 4 T cell receptor beta chains from a single sample sequenced in a study of Ad26.COV2.S vaccination and SARS-CoV-2 variants. Treatment noted: roughly 20 received Ad26.COV2.S at low or high dose, single or two shots; about 5 received placebo; per-sample allocation not given. After the first vaccine or placebo injection, samples were drawn on day 63. Data came from immunoSEQ multiplex PCR; TCRdb stores just in-frame clones and leaves some out. The sample has hundreds of thousands of clones, roughly 90% seen once. This specimen was peripheral blood, taken in a trial of Ad26.COV2.S vaccine versus placebo. These receptors were collected from a person aged 18-60 years who received the Ad26.COV2.S COVID-19 vaccine or a placebo.

The CDR3 nucleotides are TGTGCCATCAGTGCCGAAACCTATTCCAACACTGAAGCTTTCTTT. Its protein is CAISAETYSNTEAFF. The chain has TRBV10-3 and TRBJ1-1; no definite D call. This CDR3 spans 15 amino acids. The germline V gene has CDR1 ENHRY and CDR2 SYGVKD. Trimming removed 4 bases at V and 2 bases at J, with 14 bases between.

The J gene is TRBJ2-1, the V gene TRBV13, with 7 nucleotides matching TRBD1. Per germline, CDR1 PRHDT and CDR2 FYEKMQ (reference sequence). This CDR3 has 15 residues. J was trimmed by 0 bases and V by 6 bases; bases with no gene match: 5. The DNA for the CDR3 is TGTGCCAGCAGTCGTGGGACAGACTCCTACAATGAGCAGTTCTTC. Its translation is CASSRGTDSYNEQFF.

V is TRBV4-1 and J is TRBJ1-1; D not certain. Per germline, CDR1 MGHRA and CDR2 YSYEKL. This CDR3 region has 16 residues. Deletions cut 0 bases from V and 5 bases from J, with 16 bases between. The CDR3 is CASSQDPVTGVTEAFF. CDR3 DNA: TGCGCCAGCAGCCAAGACCCAGTAACCGGAGTAACTGAAGCTTTCTTT.

This clone was detected only a few times. The chain couples TRBV6-2 or TRBV6-3 to TRBJ2-3; 8 positions agree with TRBD2. The CDR3 is 14 residues long. Per the germline V gene, CDR1 is MNHEY and CDR2 is SVGEGT. Germline trimming cut 4 bases from V and 0 bases from J; bases unmatched to any gene: 0. The DNA for the CDR3 is TGTGCCAGCAGTTCGGGGGGGAGCACAGATACGCAGTATTTT. This codes for CASSSGGSTDTQYF.